The rows below give T cell receptor beta chains drawn from one sample of a study of shared clonotypes between healthy human individuals. The assay was immunoSEQ multiplex PCR, and TCRdb's table has in-frame clones only and misses some. Of hundreds of thousands of clones listed, 74% are singletons. The sample comprised memory CD4+ T cells sorted from blood. Source of these receptors: a woman in her 30s in good health. The CDR3 runs from the conserved cysteine through the conserved F or W. The D gene is left open where the match is weak. Not all rows give a size; the values are once, few, many and, for expanded clones, a class.

cdr3_length | j_call | d_call | clone_size | v_call | cdr3_nt | cdr3_aa
14 | TRBJ2-7 | NA | NA | TRBV6-1 | TGTGCCAGCAATGAACGGGGGCCGAATTACGAGCAGTACTTC | CASNERGPNYEQYF
15 | TRBJ1-1 | TRBD1 | NA | TRBV27 | TGTGCCAGCAGTTTCAGACAGGGGGCGGATACTGAAGCTTTCTTT | CASSFRQGADTEAFF
16 | TRBJ2-2 | NA | once | TRBV18 | TGTGCCAGCTCTCCCTGGACAAGGGGGAACACCGGGGAGCTGTTTTTT | CASSPWTRGNTGELFF
13 | TRBJ1-3 | NA | few | TRBV6-5 | TGTGCCAGCAGTGCCGATGCTGGAAACACCATATATTTT | CASSADAGNTIYF
15 | TRBJ2-1 | NA | NA | TRBV5-1 | TGCGCCAGCAGCTTGGGACAGGAGGATTACAATGAGCAGTTCTTC | CASSLGQEDYNEQFF
14 | TRBJ1-5 | NA | NA | TRBV7-2 | TGTGCCAGCAGCTTCTCAGGATTTGATCAGCCCCAGCATTTT | CASSFSGFDQPQHF
13 | TRBJ1-2 | NA | NA | TRBV7-2 | TGTGCCAGCAGCCTCAAGGGGGTCGGTGGCTACACCTTC | CASSLKGVGGYTF
14 | TRBJ1-4 | NA | NA | TRBV6-5 | TGTGCCAGCAGACCGGGACAACACGATGAAAAACTGTTTTTT | CASRPGQHDEKLFF
16 | TRBJ2-2 | TRBD2 | NA | TRBV5-1 | TGCGCCAGCGTCGATAGCGGGGCTGCGAACACCGGGGAGCTGTTTTTT | CASVDSGAANTGELFF
16 | TRBJ2-5 | TRBD2 | NA | TRBV7-9 | TGTGCCAGCAGCTTCGCTAGCGGGAGGGCCCAAGAGACCCAGTACTTC | CASSFASGRAQETQYF
13 | TRBJ2-1 | NA | few | TRBV14 | TGTGCCAGCAGCCAAGGGCGTGCCTTTGAGCAGTTCTTC | CASSQGRAFEQFF
13 | TRBJ1-1 | NA | NA | TRBV16 | TGTGCCAGCAGCAAGGGGCAGAGCACTGAAGCTTTCTTT | CASSKGQSTEAFF
14 | TRBJ2-3 | NA | once | TRBV6-5 | TGTGCCAGCGGAAGGGACTTCAGCACAGATACGCAGTATTTT | CASGRDFSTDTQYF
14 | TRBJ1-2 | NA | few | TRBV28 | TGTGCCAGCAGTTTTCCGGGGGCGGTCTATGGCTACACCTTC | CASSFPGAVYGYTF
16 | TRBJ2-1 | NA | NA | TRBV19 | TGTGCCAGTAGTGGGCAGGACAGTTCCGGCTCCAATGAGCAGTTCTTC | CASSGQDSSGSNEQFF
18 | TRBJ1-2 | TRBD1 | NA | TRBV5-6 | TGTGCCAGCAGCTCGAGTTGGGACAGGGGGCAAGGAGACTATGGCTACACCTTC | CASSSSWDRGQGDYGYTF
13 | TRBJ2-5 | TRBD2 | NA | TRBV14 | TGTGCCAGCAGCTCACTAGCGGGGGAGACCCAGTACTTC | CASSSLAGETQYF
13 | TRBJ1-2 | TRBD1 | NA | TRBV28 | TGTGCCAGCATCCCCACAGGGGCAGGTGGCTACACCTTC | CASIPTGAGGYTF
15 | TRBJ2-6 | NA | NA | TRBV6-5 | TGTGCCAGCAGTTCCAGGGGGGCTGGGGCCAACGTCCTGACTTTC | CASSSRGAGANVLTF
13 | TRBJ2-2 | TRBD1 | NA | TRBV7-7 | TGTGCCAGCAGCCAGGGGGAGACCGGGGAGCTGTTTTTT | CASSQGETGELFF
16 | TRBJ2-3 | NA | NA | TRBV5-1 | TGCGCCAGCAGCTCAGACGTGAGGGGTCGAACAGATACGCAGTATTTT | CASSSDVRGRTDTQYF